This is a list of T cell receptor beta chains from one sample in a study of identical twins. MiXCR, applied by TCRdb to the 5' RACE reads, yields one record per CDR3 protein. The table shows under 1 million distinct CDR3 sequences, with 9% to 15% occurring only once. This sample was also put to use in a study of yellow fever vaccine responses in identical twins.

Sequencing was performed on PBMCs. These receptors were taken from a woman under 30 in good health. Each CDR3 is given with its conserved first and last residue. A D gene is named only where the DNA matches it firmly. Clone size appears in some rows only: once, few, many, or a class for an expanded clone.

V gene,clone size,J gene,D gene,CDR3 protein,CDR3 DNA
TRBV20-1,few,TRBJ2-1,TRBD2,CSARGSLAGGVEQFF,TGCAGTGCTAGAGGGAGTCTAGCGGGGGGGGTGGAGCAGTTCTTC
TRBV29-1,few,TRBJ2-3,TRBD2,CSVEKPQLAGKVDTQYF,TGCAGCGTTGAAAAGCCCCAACTAGCGGGGAAGGTAGATACGCAGTATTTT
TRBV4-2,.,TRBJ2-1,.,CASSQERRDEQFF,TGTGCCAGCAGCCAAGAGCGACGCGATGAGCAGTTCTTC
TRBV20-1,.,TRBJ2-1,.,CSAKVAFEVYNEQFF,TGCAGTGCCAAGGTGGCATTTGAGGTTTACAATGAGCAGTTCTTC
TRBV4-1,.,TRBJ1-5,.,CASSQDLGGYQPQHF,TGCGCCAGCAGCCAAGATCTTGGGGGGTATCAGCCCCAGCATTTT
TRBV15,few,TRBJ2-2,.,CATSKAYGELFF,TGTGCCACCAGCAAAGCGTACGGGGAGCTGTTTTTT
TRBV7-3,few,TRBJ2-1,TRBD2,CASSPMTSGSSYEQFF,TGTGCCAGCAGCCCTATGACTAGCGGGAGTTCCTATGAGCAGTTCTTC
TRBV9,few,TRBJ2-1,TRBD2,CASSVEAGGRSNEQFF,TGTGCCAGCAGCGTAGAGGCGGGGGGACGGTCCAATGAGCAGTTCTTC
TRBV5-6,few,TRBJ1-2,TRBD1,CASSQAATGDGYTF,TGTGCCAGCAGCCAAGCCGCCACAGGGGACGGCTACACCTTC
TRBV7-3,.,TRBJ2-1,.,CASSLNFGNEQFF,TGTGCCAGCAGCTTAAATTTCGGGAATGAGCAGTTCTTC
TRBV9,.,TRBJ2-2,TRBD2,CASSRAGGGELFF,TGTGCCAGCAGCCGAGCGGGGGGCGGGGAGCTGTTTTTT
TRBV5-1,once,TRBJ2-7,TRBD2,CASSPTKTSASSYEQYF,TGCGCCAGCAGCCCAACCAAGACTAGCGCGAGCTCCTACGAGCAGTACTTC
TRBV7-8,many,TRBJ2-3,.,CASSLVGFPDTQYF,TGTGCCAGCAGCTTAGTTGGCTTTCCAGATACGCAGTATTTT
TRBV12-3/TRBV12-4,.,TRBJ2-5,.,CASTRPEGPRAQYF,TGTGCCAGCACTCGCCCTGAGGGCCCGCGAGCCCAGTACTTC
TRBV27,.,TRBJ1-4,.,CASSPKGREEKLFF,TGTGCCAGCAGTCCGAAGGGGAGGGAGGAAAAACTGTTTTTT